One sample yielded the 23 T cell receptor beta chains listed below, sequenced in a study of blood T cell repertoires in COVID-19. The protocol was immunoSEQ multiplex PCR, while the TCRdb copy is restricted to in-frame clones and leaves out a portion. The sample records under 250,000 clones, 92% being singletons. The source material was peripheral blood. The receptor source for this set is a man aged 30 to 45 with acute or convalescent COVID-19.

The chain has TRBV3-1 (or the pseudogene TRBV3-2) and TRBJ1-6; D call uncertain. The CDR3 spans 14 residues. The germline V and J ends were trimmed by 1 base and 5 bases, with 6 bases remaining between them. Germline V gene sequence: CDR1 LGHDT, CDR2 YNNKEL (reference sequence). CDR3 sequence: CASSQAVHNSPLHF. CDR3 DNA: TGTGCCAGCAGCCAAGCCGTCCATAATTCACCCCTCCACTTT.

The chain uses TRBV11-2 and TRBJ2-3; perhaps TRBD2 as D (6 bases). This CDR3 spans 13 amino acids. Germline loops: CDR1 SGHAT, CDR2 FQNNGV. Deletions cut 0 bases from V and 6 bases from J, with 7 bases between. CDR3 region: CASSLDREDTQYF. DNA of the CDR3: TGTGCCAGCAGCTTAGATCGGGAGGATACGCAGTATTTT.

This chain links TRBV2 with TRBJ2-7; D possibly corresponds to TRBD2 (7 bases). Trimming took 7 bases from V and 0 from J, leaving 19 bases between them. CDR3 length: 16 residues. Germline loops: CDR1 SNHLY, CDR2 FYNNEI. The CDR3 reads CASTMGAGDGSYEQYF. Here the CDR3 DNA reads TGTGCCAGCACCATGGGGGCGGGAGATGGCTCCTACGAGCAGTACTTC. Full variable domain (rest looked up from reference TRBV2 and TRBJ2-7): EPEVTQTPSHQVTQMGQEVILRCVPISNHLYFYWYRQILGQKVEFLVSFYNNEISEKSEIFDDQFSVERPDGSNFTLKIRSTKLEDSAMYFCASTMGAGDGSYEQYFGPGTRLTVT.

This clone was observed a single time. This rearrangement joins TRBV4-2 to TRBJ1-5; D uncertain. V gave up 1 base and J gave up 1 base, with 8 bases separating them. CDR1 is LGHNA, CDR2 YNFKEQ, per germline. The CDR3 sequence is 15 residues long. The CDR3 loop reads CASSQAVNSNQPQHF. The CDR3 DNA is TGTGCCAGCAGCCAAGCGGTGAACAGCAATCAGCCCCAGCATTTT.

This clone was seen a single time. The genes are TRBV5-6 and TRBJ2-3; D gene ambiguous. Trimming pared 0 bases from V and 3 bases from J, leaving 8 bases between. CDR3 length: 14 residues. Germline CDR1 SGHDT, CDR2 YYEEEE. CDR3: CASSLVFGTDTQYF. The DNA for the CDR3 is TGTGCCAGCAGCTTGGTTTTCGGGACAGATACGCAGTATTTT.

The chain combines TRBV4-1 with TRBJ2-7, with a possible D match to TRBD1 (5 bases). The germline gives CDR1 MGHRA, CDR2 YSYEKL. This CDR3 comprises 13 residues. Trimming removed 3 bases at V and 6 bases at J, with 12 bases between. The CDR3 protein is CASSQLQVREQYF. In nucleotides, the CDR3 is TGCGCCAGCAGCCAGTTACAGGTACGCGAGCAGTACTTC.

The CDR3 sequence: CTSRLDSGNQPQHF. CDR3 sequence (DNA): TGCACCAGCAGACTGGACAGTGGCAATCAGCCCCAGCATTTT. The chain couples TRBV1 to TRBJ1-5; TRBD1 is the table's D call, not checked against the DNA. TRBV1 is deemed a pseudogene. This CDR3 has 14 residues.

The J gene is TRBJ1-5, the V gene TRBV30; TRBD1 agrees at 9 bases. V shed 0 bases and J 2 bases; nucleotides not matched to a gene: 5. Per germline, CDR1 GTSNPN and CDR2 SVGIG (reference sequence). The CDR3 extends over 16 amino acids. CDR3 amino acids: CAWSVVRTGGNQPQHF. CDR3 DNA sequence: TGTGCCTGGAGTGTGGTACGGACAGGGGGCAATCAGCCCCAGCATTTT.

The chain joins TRBV19 to TRBJ2-7; D may be TRBD2 (6 bases). The length of the CDR3 is 13 residues. Germline V CDR1 and CDR2: LNHDA, SQIVND (reference sequence). The V and J ends lost 7 bases and 3 bases respectively, with 13 bases between them. CDR3 amino acids: CASKHSGYYEQYF. The CDR3 DNA sequence: TGTGCCAGTAAGCATAGCGGATACTACGAGCAGTACTTC.

The rearrangement joins TRBV11-3 to TRBJ2-2; 8 bases are shared with TRBD1. In germline, CDR1 is SGHNT, CDR2 YENEEA. Germline trimming cut 8 bases from V and 6 bases from J; bases unmatched to any gene: 2. The length of the CDR3 is 12 residues. The CDR3 reads CASADRAGELFF. In nucleotides, the CDR3 is TGTGCCAGCGCGGACAGGGCCGGGGAGCTGTTTTTT.

The V call is TRBV6-5, the J call TRBJ2-1; tentatively, D is TRBD1 (7 bases). V lost 9 bases to trimming and J lost 9 bases, with 15 bases between them. The CDR3 covers 12 residues. Germline CDR1 MNHEY, CDR2 SVGAGI. The CDR3 nucleotides are TGTGCCAGTCACAGGGGAGGAAGTGAGCAGTTCTTC. Protein sequence: CASHRGGSEQFF.

The J gene is TRBJ1-4, the V gene TRBV5-1; weak D call: TRBD1 (5 bases). This CDR3 has 15 residues. Germline-derived CDR1 and CDR2 are SGHRS and YFSETQ. V was clipped by 3 bases and J by 5 bases, with 14 bases between them. The CDR3 reads CASSSSGKENEKLFF. The CDR3 DNA is TGCGCCAGCAGCTCATCAGGGAAAGAGAATGAAAAACTGTTTTTT.

This clone came up once. The chain links TRBV5-6 to TRBJ1-3; 10 bases align to TRBD1. Trimming at V came to 4 bases and at J to 11 bases, leaving 12 bases not matched to a gene. The germline V gene has CDR1 SGHDT and CDR2 YYEEEE. This CDR3 is built from 15 residues. The CDR3 is CASSTRDRGQIAIYF. For the CDR3, the DNA is TGTGCCAGCAGCACCCGGGACAGGGGCCAAATCGCCATATATTTT.

The rearrangement uses TRBV4-2 and TRBJ2-2, with a possible D match to TRBD2 (6 bases). Deletions cut 3 bases from V and 2 bases from J, with 13 bases between. Germline loops: CDR1 LGHNA, CDR2 YNFKEQ. This CDR3 is 16 amino acids long. The CDR3 DNA follows: TGTGCCAGCAGCCATCGCACGGGGGACAACACCGGGGAGCTGTTTTTT. Translated: CASSHRTGDNTGELFF.

The V call is TRBV6-5, the J call TRBJ1-2; D unclear. The CDR3 covers 14 residues. Germline CDR1 reads MNHEY; CDR2 reads SVGAGI. V was cut by 0 bases and J by 4 bases, with 9 bases left in between. CDR3 nucleotides: TGTGCCAGCAGTTACTCGGTCAGAACCTATGGCTACACCTTC. This sequence encodes CASSYSVRTYGYTF.

The rearrangement uses TRBV27 and TRBJ1-5, with 7 nucleotides matching TRBD1. The trim removed 7 bases at V and 7 bases at J, leaving 10 bases unmatched. This CDR3 region has 14 residues. Germline CDR1 reads MNHEY; CDR2 reads SMNVEV (reference sequence). The CDR3 coding sequence is TGTGCCAGCAAGGCGAGGGGCAGGGGGCAGCCCCAGCATTTT. Its protein product is CASKARGRGQPQHF.

The chain uses TRBV6-1 and TRBJ2-1; 8 bases map to TRBD2. The CDR3 has 15 amino acids. Germline V gives CDR1 MNHNS, CDR2 SASEGT. V lost 1 base and J lost 4; bases outside the gene matches: 3. Here the CDR3 DNA reads TGTGCCAGCAGTGAAGGCGGGGGGCCTTACAATGAGCAGTTCTTC. It translates to CASSEGGGPYNEQFF.

CDR3 nucleotide sequence: TGTGCCAGTAGTGGGCAGGTAGCCTACGAGCAGTACTTC. As protein: CASSGQVAYEQYF. The genes are TRBV19 and TRBJ2-7; the D is unclear. The CDR3 has 13 residues. V shed 5 bases and J shed 2 bases, with 10 bases lying between them. Per the germline V gene, CDR1 is LNHDA and CDR2 is SQIVND (reference sequence).

The chain has TRBV3-1 (or the pseudogene TRBV3-2) and TRBJ1-6, with D possibly being TRBD1 (5 bases). CDR3 length: 15 amino acids. Germline V CDR1 and CDR2: LGHDT, YNNKEL (reference sequence). The germline V and J ends were trimmed by 1 base and 7 bases, with 11 bases remaining between them. CDR3: CASSQAPGRNSPLHF. CDR3 sequence (DNA): TGTGCCAGCAGCCAAGCGCCAGGGCGAAATTCACCCCTCCACTTT.

The chain uses TRBV7-2 and TRBJ2-7; D is perhaps TRBD1 (5 bases). This CDR3 spans 12 amino acids. V was cut by 5 bases and J by 3 bases, with 8 bases left in between. Germline assignment: CDR1 SGHTA and CDR2 FQGNSA. CDR3 nucleotides: TGTGCCAGCAGCCTCCAGGGCTACGAGCAGTACTTC. The encoded protein is CASSLQGYEQYF. The variable domain in full, with the rest retrieved from reference TRBV7-2 and TRBJ2-7, is GAGVSQSPSNKVTEKGKDVELRCDPISGHTALYWYRQSLGQGLEFLIYFQGNSAPDKSGLPSDRFSAERTGGSVSTLTIQRTQQEDSAVYLCASSLQGYEQYFGPGTRLTVT.

V gene TRBV4-1 combines with J gene TRBJ1-3, with D possibly being TRBD1 (6 bases). Trimming removed 3 bases at V and 3 bases at J, with 15 bases between. CDR1 is MGHRA, CDR2 YSYEKL, per germline. The CDR3 runs to 16 residues. CDR3 DNA: TGCGCCAGCAGCCAGGCCGCAGGGGCGTTTGGAAACACCATATATTTT. Protein product: CASSQAAGAFGNTIYF.

The chain couples TRBV6-4 to TRBJ2-1, with 8 bases that match TRBD1. CDR1 and CDR2 (germline): MRHNA, SNTAGT. After removal of 5 bases from V and 2 bases from J, the junction contained 5 bases not matched to a gene. The CDR3 sequence is 15 residues long. Here the CDR3 DNA reads TGTGCCAGCAGTCAGAGACAGGGGACCTACAATGAGCAGTTCTTC. Its protein product is CASSQRQGTYNEQFF.

This clone was observed once. The rearrangement links TRBV4-1 to TRBJ2-3; 8 nucleotides line up with TRBD2. V lost 4 bases, J lost 4 bases, and 7 bases stayed unmatched. Germline assignment: CDR1 MGHRA and CDR2 YSYEKL. This CDR3 has 15 amino acids. The CDR3 nucleotides read TGCGCCAGCAGCCCTCAAGCGGGGGTATCAGATACGCAGTATTTT. Translation gives CASSPQAGVSDTQYF.